This T cell receptor beta chain was sequenced during a study of blood T cell repertoires in COVID-19. Overall study context: Whether acute or convalescent, the COVID-19 samples came from the United States, Italy and Spain. PBMCs, B-cell-depleted T cells, or T cells provided the cDNA or gDNA that made up the material.

CDR1 SGHRS and CDR2 YFSETQ come from the germline V gene. This CDR3 has 14 residues. J lost 3 bases, V lost 3 bases, and 5 bases had no gene match. In the original analysis: Estimates of nucleated cell counts were drawn from the amplification of reference gene primers. Repertoires were generated with immunoSEQ multiplex PCR, while TCRdb's copy carries only in-frame clones and drops some. The V and J calls and clone size are taken from that table; D and trimming were inferred from the DNA. The sample gives under 150,000 clones, more than 70% of which show up once; more than 25% is in the top ten. The chain links TRBV5-1 to TRBJ2-7, with 8 nucleotides matching TRBD1. This sequence originates from a human donor in a cohort sampled during active COVID-19. The sample was peripheral blood. The CDR3 region has the DNA TGCGCCAGCAGCTCCTTCGGACAGGGCTACGAGCAGTACTTC. Its protein product is CASSSFGQGYEQYF.